This is a list of T cell receptor beta chains from one sample in a study of OX40 agonist ivuxolimab in advanced cancers. Profiled with immunoSEQ multiplex PCR; TCRdb holds only in-frame clones, not every one. The sample records approximately 76,000 clones, around nine tenths being singletons. This material consisted of CD4+ or CD8+ T cells sorted from blood, taken in a trial of the OX40 agonist ivuxolimab. The source is an adult with an advanced solid tumor such as melanoma, head and neck, liver or kidney cancer. The CDR3 runs from the conserved cysteine through the conserved F or W. D genes are given only for firm matches. Only part of the rows carry a size: once, few, many, or a class if the clone is expanded.

D gene	V gene	J gene	clone size	CDR3 DNA	CDR3 protein
NA	TRBV19	TRBJ1-1	NA	TGTGCCAGTAGTCTTACCGGGACGGTGAACACTGAAGCTTTCTTT	CASSLTGTVNTEAFF
NA	TRBV28	TRBJ1-6	NA	TGTGCCAGCAGTTTATTAAGCCTCCGAACGGGTTCACCCCTCCACTTT	CASSLLSLRTGSPLHF
NA	TRBV30	TRBJ2-1	NA	TGTGCCTGGAGTGTTGGTGCTAGCGAAACGTACAATGAGCAGTTCTTC	CAWSVGASETYNEQFF
NA	TRBV9	TRBJ2-2	NA	TGTGCCAGCAGCGTAGGCGAGGGGGCCGGGGAGCTGTTTTTT	CASSVGEGAGELFF
NA	TRBV9	TRBJ1-1	NA	TGTGCCAGCAGCGCTGGGGGGGCGAACACTGAAGCTTTCTTT	CASSAGGANTEAFF
NA	TRBV30	TRBJ1-1	NA	TGTGCTAGTTTCGGACGGAGATTGAACACTGAAGCTTTCTTT	CASFGRRLNTEAFF
TRBD1	TRBV7-3	TRBJ2-2	NA	TGTGCCAGCAGCTCCGGGACAGGTCAATCCGGGGAGCTGTTTTTT	CASSSGTGQSGELFF
TRBD2	TRBV19	TRBJ2-1	NA	TGTGCCAGTAGTAAAGGGATAGCGGGAGTGGAGCCGAATGAGCAGTTCTTC	CASSKGIAGVEPNEQFF
NA	TRBV11-1	TRBJ2-5	once	TGTGCCAGCAGCTCCGGGGCCGGAGGGACCCAGTACTTC	CASSSGAGGTQYF
NA	TRBV11-2	TRBJ2-6	NA	TGTGCCAGCAGCTTTGGAAATGCCAACGTCCTGACTTTC	CASSFGNANVLTF
TRBD1	TRBV2	TRBJ2-7	NA	TGTGCCAGCAGATTGGGACAGCCTACGCAGCAGTACTTC	CASRLGQPTQQYF
TRBD1	TRBV5-1	TRBJ1-2	NA	TGCGCCAGCTCCCCCTCGGACAGGGACGATTATGGCTACACCTTC	CASSPSDRDDYGYTF
NA	TRBV5-1	TRBJ1-6	NA	TGCGCCAGCAGCCTCTCGCAGGGGACTAATTCACCCCTCCACTTT	CASSLSQGTNSPLHF
NA	TRBV10-3	TRBJ2-5	NA	TGTGCCATCAGTGAGTCGACTTCATTTGGGTCAGGGCAAGAGACCCAGTACTTC	CAISESTSFGSGQETQYF
NA	TRBV7-3	TRBJ1-1	NA	TGTGCCAGCAGCTTAGCGCGGGTCCCCAGTGTGGCTTTCTTT	CASSLARVPSVAFF
TRBD1	TRBV4-1	TRBJ1-1	NA	TGCGCCAGCAGCCAAGAAGACAGGGGTCGTGAAGCTTTCTTT	CASSQEDRGREAFF
NA	TRBV21-1	TRBJ2-2	NA	TGTGCCAGCAGCACGAGGACAGGGGCCACCGGGGAGCTGTTTTTT	CASSTRTGATGELFF
NA	TRBV5-4	TRBJ2-1	NA	TGTGCCAGCAGCGCAATACGCCGGGGTGAGCAGTTCTTC	CASSAIRRGEQFF
TRBD1	TRBV14	TRBJ1-2	NA	TGTGCCAGCAGTCCCGACAGGGGTAACTATGGCTACACCTTC	CASSPDRGNYGYTF
TRBD2	TRBV10-1	TRBJ2-7	NA	TGCGCCAGCACCAGCGGGGGAGAGCAGTACTTC	CASTSGGEQYF
NA	TRBV18	TRBJ2-3	NA	TGTGCCAGCTCACCTGTGGCAGGGGTCTCAGATACGCAGTATTTT	CASSPVAGVSDTQYF
NA	TRBV5-1	TRBJ1-1	NA	TGCGCCAGCAGCTTGGGGGGGATTGAAGCTTTCTTT	CASSLGGIEAFF
NA	TRBV21-1	TRBJ2-1	NA	TGTGCCAGCAGCAAAGGGGGGGGACTACCGGCCCACAATACCTACAATGAGCAGTTCTTC	CASSKGGGLPAHNTYNEQFF
NA	TRBV5-1	TRBJ1-4	few	TGCGCCAGCAGCTTGCACGCTGGGACTAATGAAAAACTGTTTTTT	CASSLHAGTNEKLFF
TRBD1	TRBV18	TRBJ2-7	NA	TGTGCCAGCTCACCACCGGGGACAGGGCCCTACGAGCAGTACTTC	CASSPPGTGPYEQYF
NA	TRBV15	TRBJ1-1	NA	TGTGCCACCAGCAGAGAGGGGGGAGTAGGAAACTACACTGAAGCTTTCTTT	CATSREGGVGNYTEAFF
NA	TRBV11-3	TRBJ2-2	NA	TGTGCCAGCAGCTCTACCGGGGTCCCCGGGGAGCTGTTTTTT	CASSSTGVPGELFF
NA	TRBV6-5	TRBJ2-1	NA	TGTGCCAGCAGGACCTTCCTAGCGCCGGGTGAGCAGTTCTTC	CASRTFLAPGEQFF
TRBD1	TRBV28	TRBJ2-7	NA	TGTGCCAGCAGTCCTGAAGGATCTTGGGGACAGGGTGCGGGTGAGCAGTACTTC	CASSPEGSWGQGAGEQYF
TRBD1	TRBV30	TRBJ1-5	NA	TGTGCCTGGGGGGACAGGGGTTCAACCCAGCCCCAGCATTTT	CAWGDRGSTQPQHF
NA	TRBV6-1	TRBJ1-1	NA	TGTGCCAGCAGTTATGGGGGCACTGAAGCTTTCTTT	CASSYGGTEAFF
TRBD2	TRBV28	TRBJ2-3	NA	TGTGCCAGCTATGGACTCAGCGGGGGGGCTTCAGATACGCAGTATTTT	CASYGLSGGASDTQYF
TRBD1	TRBV11-2	TRBJ1-2	once	TGTGCCAGCAGCTTAAGGGCAGGGGGCATTGGTAACTATGGCTACACCTTC	CASSLRAGGIGNYGYTF
NA	TRBV15	TRBJ1-2	NA	TGTGCCACCAGCAGATGGCTGGCAGGGAAGAATGGCTACACCTTC	CATSRWLAGKNGYTF
NA	TRBV2	TRBJ1-1	NA	TGTGCCAGCAGTGCCCCTAGAACAGGGAACACTGAAGCTTTCTTT	CASSAPRTGNTEAFF
NA	TRBV27	TRBJ1-6	NA	TGTGCCAGCAGTTCCACCTTTAATTCACCCCTCCACTTT	CASSSTFNSPLHF
NA	TRBV15	TRBJ2-5	few	TGTGCCACCAGCAGAGATGTGGAGACCCAGTACTTC	CATSRDVETQYF
TRBD1	TRBV7-2	TRBJ1-4	NA	TGTGCCAGCACTGCGTGGACAGGGGTTGAAAAACTGTTTTTT	CASTAWTGVEKLFF
NA	TRBV30	TRBJ1-2	NA	TGTGCCTGGAGTGTACAGGCGGGCAGTGGCTACACCTTC	CAWSVQAGSGYTF
NA	TRBV19	TRBJ1-1	NA	TGTGCCAGTAGTATAGTCCACACAGGGAGAATCGGGAGGAACACTGAAGCTTTCTTT	CASSIVHTGRIGRNTEAFF
TRBD1	TRBV5-1	TRBJ2-1	NA	TGCGCCAGCACCCCGGACAGGGGCGAATACAATGAGCAGTTCTTC	CASTPDRGEYNEQFF
NA	TRBV27	TRBJ2-5	NA	TGTGCCAGCAGTCCAAGGGACTGGCCGACCCAGTACTTC	CASSPRDWPTQYF
NA	TRBV4-2	TRBJ2-7	once	TGTGCCAGCAGCCCCGAGGGGCGACTTTACGAGCAGTACTTC	CASSPEGRLYEQYF
NA	TRBV6-6	TRBJ1-1	NA	TGTGCCAGCAGTTACAACAGCCGGAACACTGAAGCTTTCTTT	CASSYNSRNTEAFF
NA	TRBV25-1	TRBJ1-1	few	TGTGCCAGCAGTGCTAGGGACTGGGCTTTCTTT	CASSARDWAFF
NA	TRBV5-1	TRBJ2-3	NA	TGCGCCAGCAGCTTAGGCTACGGCTTGAGCACAGATACGCAGTATTTT	CASSLGYGLSTDTQYF
NA	TRBV18	TRBJ2-3	NA	TGTGCCAGCTCACCATCGACAGCAGATACGCAGTATTTT	CASSPSTADTQYF
TRBD1	TRBV30	TRBJ1-5	NA	TGTGCCTGGAGTGGGGACAGCGGAAGCAATCAGCCCCAGCATTTT	CAWSGDSGSNQPQHF
TRBD1	TRBV5-1	TRBJ2-3	NA	TGCGCCAGCAGCGTGGGACAGGGGAAGACAGATACGCAGTATTTT	CASSVGQGKTDTQYF
TRBD1	TRBV6-1	TRBJ1-5	NA	TGTGCCAGCAGCCCGACAGGGGGAAGCAATCAGCCCCAGCATTTT	CASSPTGGSNQPQHF
TRBD2	TRBV6-5	TRBJ2-1	NA	TGTGCCAGCAAAAAGCGGGAGTCTTACAATGAGCAGTTCTTC	CASKKRESYNEQFF
TRBD2	TRBV6-1	TRBJ2-1	NA	TGTGCCAGCCTACTAGCGGGAGGCCCCCTTTCTCAGTTCTTC	CASLLAGGPLSQFF
NA	TRBV27	TRBJ2-3	NA	TGTGCCAGCAGTTTATCCCCCGTGGATACGCAGTATTTT	CASSLSPVDTQYF
NA	TRBV2	TRBJ2-7	NA	TGTGCCAGCAAACAGGACTCCTACGAGCAGTACTTC	CASKQDSYEQYF
TRBD2	TRBV30	TRBJ2-5	NA	TGTGCCTGGAGTGTTGGGGGGGAAGAGACCCAGTACTTC	CAWSVGGEETQYF